Following are 9 T cell receptor beta chains from one sample sequenced in a study of sequential checkpoint blockade in melanoma. The protocol was immunoSEQ multiplex PCR, while the TCRdb copy is restricted to in-frame clones and leaves out a portion. The sample carries 18,000 or so clones, roughly two thirds recorded once. Treatment specified: randomized to nivolumab then ipilimumab (arm A) or the reverse (arm B). Material: CD8+ T cells sorted from blood (inferred from file names), obtained from a patient given nivolumab and ipilimumab in sequence. The receptors come from a human donor with melanoma.

The V call is TRBV5-1, the J call TRBJ2-7; 9 nucleotides align to TRBD1. CDR1 and CDR2 from the germline V gene are SGHRS and YFSETQ. J gave up 4 bases and V 4 bases, and 9 bases lay outside the gene matches. This CDR3 is built from 15 residues. CDR3 residues: CASSGPGQGNYEQYF. The CDR3 DNA sequence: TGCGCCAGCAGCGGACCGGGACAGGGAAATTACGAGCAGTACTTC.

This clone is labeled as large (0.1 to 1%). This chain links TRBV29-1 with TRBJ2-7; tentative D call: TRBD2 (5 bases). This CDR3 comprises 13 residues. The V end lost 0 bases, the J end lost 3 bases, and 9 bases lay between the germline ends. Germline V gene sequence: CDR1 SQVTM, CDR2 ANQGSEA. In DNA form, the CDR3 reads TGCAGCGTTGAAGATCGGGAAGTCTACGAGCAGTACTTC. This codes for CSVEDREVYEQYF.

The CDR3 region is CATSTRDRGHRNEKLFF. The CDR3 DNA sequence: TGTGCCACCAGCACCCGGGACAGGGGGCATCGTAACGAAAAACTGTTTTTT. V usage is TRBV15 and J usage is TRBJ1-4, with 12 bases fitting TRBD1. Unmatched junction bases numbered 11, after V lost 4 bases and J lost 8 bases. The CDR3 is 17 amino acids. Germline lookup yields CDR1 LNHNV and CDR2 YYDKDF (reference sequence).

This rearrangement joins TRBV29-1 to TRBJ2-2, with TRBD2 identical over 12 bases. This CDR3 comprises 18 residues. Germline-derived CDR1 and CDR2 are SQVTM and ANQGSEA. Unmatched junction bases numbered 15, after V lost 4 bases and J lost 6 bases. CDR3 sequence reads: CSVGGMTSGRSGAGELFF. DNA for the CDR3: TGCAGCGTTGGAGGAATGACTAGCGGGAGATCGGGCGCCGGGGAGCTGTTTTTT.

The table lists this clone with a count of one. This chain connects TRBV4-3 to TRBJ1-5; tentative D call: TRBD1 (6 bases). V was trimmed by 0 bases and J by 7 bases, leaving 10 bases between them. From germline, CDR1 is LGHNA and CDR2 YSLEER. The CDR3 spans 14 residues. For the CDR3, the DNA is TGCGCCAGCAGCCAAGACAGGGGCTGGCAGCCCCAGCATTTT. It specifies CASSQDRGWQPQHF.

The rearrangement uses TRBV7-6 and TRBJ2-2; maybe TRBD2 (5 bases). The length of the CDR3 is 17 residues. Germline V gene sequence: CDR1 SGHVS, CDR2 FNYEAQ. Trimming cost V 5 bases and J 2 bases, with 18 bases left between them. DNA for the CDR3: TGTGCCAGCAGCCAAGTCCGAGGGAGCCGTAACACCGGGGAGCTGTTTTTT. This sequence encodes CASSQVRGSRNTGELFF.

The gene calls are TRBV5-6 and TRBJ1-2; 11 bases agree with TRBD1. The trim removed 4 bases at V and 2 bases at J, leaving 4 bases unmatched. The CDR3 contains 15 residues. Germline V CDR1 and CDR2: SGHDT, YYEEEE. The CDR3 reads CASSGGTGGNYGYTF. As DNA, the CDR3 is TGTGCCAGCAGCGGAGGGACAGGGGGAAACTATGGCTACACCTTC.

The chain is built from TRBV7-9 and TRBJ1-4, with D unclear. This CDR3 has 14 residues. The V gene lost 5 bases and the J gene lost 4 bases, with 11 bases spanning the gap. The germline CDR1 and CDR2 sequences are SEHNR and FQNEAQ (reference sequence). CDR3 sequence (DNA): TGTGCCAGCAGCATAGGTCAGATTAATGAAAAACTGTTTTTT. Its translation: CASSIGQINEKLFF.

This clone showed up just once. The gene calls are TRBV9 and TRBJ2-6; D is ambiguous. CDR1 is SGDLS, CDR2 YYNGEE, per germline. This CDR3 has 14 residues. Trimming took off 1 base at V and 8 bases at J, with 10 bases between the two ends. For the CDR3, the DNA is TGTGCCAGCAGCGTAACGCGGTCCCCCAACGTCCTGACTTTC. Translation: CASSVTRSPNVLTF.